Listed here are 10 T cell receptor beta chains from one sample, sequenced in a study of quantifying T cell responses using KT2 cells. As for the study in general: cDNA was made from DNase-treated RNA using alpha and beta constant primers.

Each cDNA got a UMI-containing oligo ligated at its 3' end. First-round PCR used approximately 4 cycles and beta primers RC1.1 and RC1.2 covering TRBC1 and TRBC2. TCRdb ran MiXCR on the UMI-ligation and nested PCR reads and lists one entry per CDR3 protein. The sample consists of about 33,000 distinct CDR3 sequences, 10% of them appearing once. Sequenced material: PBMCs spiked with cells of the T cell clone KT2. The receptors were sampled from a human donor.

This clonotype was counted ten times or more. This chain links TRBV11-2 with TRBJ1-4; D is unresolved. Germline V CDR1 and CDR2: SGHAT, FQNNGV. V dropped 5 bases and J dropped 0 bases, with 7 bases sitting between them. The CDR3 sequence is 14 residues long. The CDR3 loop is CASSPPATNEKLFF. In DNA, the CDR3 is TGTGCCAGCAGCCCCCCCGCAACTAATGAAAAACTGTTTTTT.

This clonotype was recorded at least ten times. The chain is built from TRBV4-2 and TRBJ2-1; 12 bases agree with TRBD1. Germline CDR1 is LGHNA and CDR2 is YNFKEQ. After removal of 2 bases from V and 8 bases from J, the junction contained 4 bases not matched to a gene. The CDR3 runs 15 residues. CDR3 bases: TGTGCCAGCAGCCAACCGGGACAGGGGGCGGATGAGCAGTTCTTC. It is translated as CASSQPGQGADEQFF.

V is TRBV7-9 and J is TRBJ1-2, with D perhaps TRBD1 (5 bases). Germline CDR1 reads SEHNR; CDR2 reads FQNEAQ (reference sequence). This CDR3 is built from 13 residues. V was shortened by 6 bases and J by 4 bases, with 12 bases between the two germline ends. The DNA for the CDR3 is TGTGCCAGCAGAGAGGGACCGCCCTATGGCTACACCTTC. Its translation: CASREGPPYGYTF. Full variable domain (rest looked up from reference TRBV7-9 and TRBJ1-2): DTGVSQNPRHKITKRGQNVTFRCDPISEHNRLYWYRQTLGQGPEFLTYFQNEAQLEKSRLLSDRFSAERPKGSFSTLEIQRTEQGDSAMYLCASREGPPYGYTFGSGTRLTVV.

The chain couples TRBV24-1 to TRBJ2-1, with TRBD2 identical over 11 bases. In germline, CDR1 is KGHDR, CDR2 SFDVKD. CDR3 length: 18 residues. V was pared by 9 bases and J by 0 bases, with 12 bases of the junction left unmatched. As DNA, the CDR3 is TGTGCCACCTCAGGGGAGGGACTAGCGGCGAGCTCCTACAATGAGCAGTTCTTC. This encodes CATSGEGLAASSYNEQFF.

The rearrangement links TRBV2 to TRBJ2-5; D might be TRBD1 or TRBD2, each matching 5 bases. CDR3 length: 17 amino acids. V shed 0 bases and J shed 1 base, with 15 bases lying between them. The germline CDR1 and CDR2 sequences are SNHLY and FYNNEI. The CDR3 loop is CASSEALLRGSQETQYF. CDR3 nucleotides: TGTGCCAGCAGTGAAGCGCTTCTTCGGGGCTCCCAAGAGACCCAGTACTTC.

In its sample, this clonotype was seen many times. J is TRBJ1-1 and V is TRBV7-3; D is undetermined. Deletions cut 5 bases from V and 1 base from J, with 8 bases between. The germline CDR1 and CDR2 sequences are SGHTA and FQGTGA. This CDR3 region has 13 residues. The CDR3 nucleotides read TGTGCCAGCAGCATTGAGGGGAACACTGAAGCTTTCTTT. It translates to CASSIEGNTEAFF.

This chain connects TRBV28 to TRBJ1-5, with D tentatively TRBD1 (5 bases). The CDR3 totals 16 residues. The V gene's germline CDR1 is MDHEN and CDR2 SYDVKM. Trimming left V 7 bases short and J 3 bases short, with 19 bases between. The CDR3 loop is CASNPEGSGFNQPQHF. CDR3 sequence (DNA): TGTGCCAGCAATCCTGAGGGGTCGGGATTCAATCAGCCCCAGCATTTT.

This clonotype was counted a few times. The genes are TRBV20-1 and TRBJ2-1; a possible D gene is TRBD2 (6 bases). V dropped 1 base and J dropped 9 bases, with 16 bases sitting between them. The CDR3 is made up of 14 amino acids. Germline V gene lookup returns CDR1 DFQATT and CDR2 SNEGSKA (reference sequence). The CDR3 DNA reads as TGCAGTGCTAGAGTGGAGGGCCGGAGATTTGAGCAGTTCTTC. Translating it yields CSARVEGRRFEQFF.

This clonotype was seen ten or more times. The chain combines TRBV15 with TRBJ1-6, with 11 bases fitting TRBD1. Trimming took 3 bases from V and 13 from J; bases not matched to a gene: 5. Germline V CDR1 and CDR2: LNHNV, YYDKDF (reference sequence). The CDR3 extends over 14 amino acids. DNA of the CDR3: TGTGCCACCAGCAGGGGGACAGGGGGGTACCCCCTCCACTTT. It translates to CATSRGTGGYPLHF.

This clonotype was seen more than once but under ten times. The CDR3 nucleotides are TGTGCCAGCCGGGACAGGGAGTCCTACAATGAGCAGTTCTTC. Translation gives CASRDRESYNEQFF. The chain carries TRBV14 and TRBJ2-1; 9 bases map to TRBD1. With 8 bases clipped from V and 1 base from J, the junction kept 3 bases outside the gene matches. This CDR3 comprises 14 residues. The germline V gene encodes CDR1 SGHDN and CDR2 FVKESK.